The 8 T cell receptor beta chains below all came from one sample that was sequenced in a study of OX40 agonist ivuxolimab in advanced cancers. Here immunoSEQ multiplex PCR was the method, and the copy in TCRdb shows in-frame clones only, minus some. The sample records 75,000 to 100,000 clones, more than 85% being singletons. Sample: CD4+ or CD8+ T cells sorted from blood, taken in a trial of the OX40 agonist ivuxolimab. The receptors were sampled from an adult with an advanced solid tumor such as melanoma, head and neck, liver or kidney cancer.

The CDR3 nucleotides are TGTGCCAGCAGCTTCGGACAGGGGGGTGTAACCGGGGAGCTGTTTTTT. Protein product: CASSFGQGGVTGELFF. The chain joins TRBV7-9 to TRBJ2-2; 10 bases are a match to TRBD1. Germline V lookup: CDR1 SEHNR, CDR2 FQNEAQ (reference sequence). With 3 bases clipped from V and 5 bases from J, the junction kept 6 bases outside the gene matches. This CDR3 is built from 16 residues.

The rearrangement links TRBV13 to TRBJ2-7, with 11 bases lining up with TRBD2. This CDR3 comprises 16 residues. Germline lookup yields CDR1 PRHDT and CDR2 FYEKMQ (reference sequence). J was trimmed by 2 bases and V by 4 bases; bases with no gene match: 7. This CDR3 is CASSSMTSGTTYEQYF. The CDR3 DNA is TGTGCCAGCAGCTCCATGACTAGCGGGACGACCTACGAGCAGTACTTC.

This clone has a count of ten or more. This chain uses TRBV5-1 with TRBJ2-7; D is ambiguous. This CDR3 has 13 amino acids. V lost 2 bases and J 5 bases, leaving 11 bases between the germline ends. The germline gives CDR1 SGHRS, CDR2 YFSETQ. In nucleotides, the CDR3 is TGCGCCAGCAGCTTTTCAAAAGCTAACGAGCAGTACTTC. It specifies CASSFSKANEQYF. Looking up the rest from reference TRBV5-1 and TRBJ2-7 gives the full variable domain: KAGVTQTPRYLIKTRGQQVTLSCSPISGHRSVSWYQQTPGQGLQFLFEYFSETQRNKGNFPGRFSGRQFSNSRSEMNVSTLELGDSALYLCASSFSKANEQYFGPGTRLTVT.

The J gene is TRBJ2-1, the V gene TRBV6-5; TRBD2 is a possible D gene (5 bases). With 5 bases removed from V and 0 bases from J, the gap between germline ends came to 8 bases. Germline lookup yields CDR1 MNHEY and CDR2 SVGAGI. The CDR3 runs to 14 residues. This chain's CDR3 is CASSTTSSYNEQFF. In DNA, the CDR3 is TGTGCCAGCAGTACTACTAGCTCCTACAATGAGCAGTTCTTC.

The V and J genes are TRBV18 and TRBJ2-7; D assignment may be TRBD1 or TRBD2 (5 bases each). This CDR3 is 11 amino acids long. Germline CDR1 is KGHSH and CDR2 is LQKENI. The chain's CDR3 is CAGGDTYEQYF. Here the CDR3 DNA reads TGTGCTGGGGGTGATACCTACGAGCAGTACTTC.

CDR3 in DNA: TGCAGCGCACAACAAAGCGTCGGAAACACCATATATTTT. It is translated as CSAQQSVGNTIYF. The rearrangement uses TRBV29-1 and TRBJ1-3; the D is unclear. Trimming left V 7 bases short and J 4 bases short, with 14 bases between. CDR1 SQVTM and CDR2 ANQGSEA come from the germline V gene. CDR3 length equals 13 residues.

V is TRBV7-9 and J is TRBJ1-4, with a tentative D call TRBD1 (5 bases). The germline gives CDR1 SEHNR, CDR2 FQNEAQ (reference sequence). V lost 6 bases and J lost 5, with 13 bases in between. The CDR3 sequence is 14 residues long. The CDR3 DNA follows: TGTGCCAGCAGGCGCGGGGGGGTGAATGAAAAACTGTTTTTT. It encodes CASRRGGVNEKLFF.

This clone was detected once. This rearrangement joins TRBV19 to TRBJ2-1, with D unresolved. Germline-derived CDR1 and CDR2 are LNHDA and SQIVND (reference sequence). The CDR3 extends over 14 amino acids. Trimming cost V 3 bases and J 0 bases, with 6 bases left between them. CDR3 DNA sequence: TGTGCCAGTAGTATGGAGAGCTCCTACAATGAGCAGTTCTTC. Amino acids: CASSMESSYNEQFF.